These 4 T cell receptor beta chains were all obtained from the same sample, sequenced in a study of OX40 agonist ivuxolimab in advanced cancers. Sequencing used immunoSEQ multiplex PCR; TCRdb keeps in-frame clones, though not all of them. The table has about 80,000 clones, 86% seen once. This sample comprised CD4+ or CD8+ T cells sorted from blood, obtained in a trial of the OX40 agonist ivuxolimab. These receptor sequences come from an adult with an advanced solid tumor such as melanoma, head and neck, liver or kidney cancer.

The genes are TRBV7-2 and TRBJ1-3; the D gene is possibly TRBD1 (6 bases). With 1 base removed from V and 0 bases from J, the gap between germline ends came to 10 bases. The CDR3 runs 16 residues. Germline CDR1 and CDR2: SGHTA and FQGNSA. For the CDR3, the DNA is TGTGCCAGCAGCTTAGTAGGGGGGGACTCTGGAAACACCATATATTTT. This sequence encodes CASSLVGGDSGNTIYF.

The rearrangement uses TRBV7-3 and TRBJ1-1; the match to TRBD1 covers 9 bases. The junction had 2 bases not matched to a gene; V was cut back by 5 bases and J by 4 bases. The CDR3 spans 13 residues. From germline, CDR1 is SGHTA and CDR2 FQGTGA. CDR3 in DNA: TGTGCCAGCAGCAAGGACAGGGGCACTGAAGCTTTCTTT. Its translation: CASSKDRGTEAFF. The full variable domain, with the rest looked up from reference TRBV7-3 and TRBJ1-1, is GAGVSQTPSNKVTEKGKYVELRCDPISGHTALYWYRQSLGQGPEFLIYFQGTGAADDSGLPNDRFFAVRPEGSVSTLKIQRTERGDSAVYLCASSKDRGTEAFFGQGTRLTVV.

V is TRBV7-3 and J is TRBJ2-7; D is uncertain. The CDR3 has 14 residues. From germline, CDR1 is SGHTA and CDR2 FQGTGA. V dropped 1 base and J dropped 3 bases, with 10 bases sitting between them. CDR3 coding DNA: TGTGCCAGCAGCTTAAGTAAGGGAAGCTACGAGCAGTACTTC. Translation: CASSLSKGSYEQYF.

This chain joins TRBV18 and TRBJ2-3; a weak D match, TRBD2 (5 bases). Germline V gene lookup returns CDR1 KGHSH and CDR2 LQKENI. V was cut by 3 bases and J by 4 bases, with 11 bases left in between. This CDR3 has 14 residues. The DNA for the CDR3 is TGTGCCAGCTCACCGGTAGGGAGCGCAGATACGCAGTATTTT. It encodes CASSPVGSADTQYF.